Below, 14 T cell receptor beta chains from the same sample are listed, as sequenced in a study of cytomegalovirus exposure and HLA in healthy donors. 60 Vbeta and 13 Jbeta primers were used in PCR. The protocol was immunoSEQ multiplex PCR, while the TCRdb copy is restricted to in-frame clones and leaves out a portion. Of fewer than 250,000 clones in the sample, roughly 81% were seen once. Sequenced: PBMCs. The receptors shown here come from a woman under 40 in good health and CMV-seropositive.

This clone was seen more than once but under ten times. This rearrangement joins TRBV19 to TRBJ2-7; 8 bases fit TRBD1. The CDR3 is 15 residues long. CDR1 and CDR2 (germline): LNHDA, SQIVND (reference sequence). Trimming removed 5 bases from V and 5 bases from J; junction bases left unmatched: 11. The CDR3 sequence is CASSPSDRVGNEQYF. CDR3 nucleotides: TGTGCCAGTAGTCCTTCGGACAGGGTTGGGAACGAGCAGTACTTC.

The gene calls are TRBV6-1 and TRBJ1-5; perhaps TRBD1 as D (6 bases). With 10 bases removed from V and 3 bases from J, the gap between germline ends came to 13 bases. Germline CDR1 reads MNHNS; CDR2 reads SASEGT. CDR3 length: 13 amino acids. CDR3 in amino acids: CAIRGPYNQPQHF. The CDR3, as DNA: TGTGCCATCAGGGGCCCTTACAATCAGCCCCAGCATTTT.

V and J are TRBV5-6 and TRBJ2-2, with 7 bases aligning to TRBD1. The germline gives CDR1 SGHDT, CDR2 YYEEEE. The CDR3 totals 18 residues. The trim removed 0 bases at V and 0 bases at J, leaving 8 bases unmatched. The CDR3 bases are TGTGCCAGCAGCTTGGCCGGGTGGGACAGAACGAACACCGGGGAGCTGTTTTTT. It encodes CASSLAGWDRTNTGELFF.

J is TRBJ1-5 and V is TRBV2; D call uncertain. There are 14 residues in the CDR3. Germline-derived CDR1 and CDR2 are SNHLY and FYNNEI. Trimming pared 8 bases from V and 2 bases from J, leaving 13 bases between. CDR3 in amino acids: CASQRESGNQPQHF. As DNA, the CDR3 is TGTGCCAGCCAGCGAGAATCGGGCAATCAGCCCCAGCATTTT.

The chain carries TRBV29-1 and TRBJ1-4, with 11 bases matching TRBD1. Germline CDR1 reads SQVTM; CDR2 reads ANQGSEA. The CDR3 contains 13 residues. V shed 3 bases, J shed 8 bases, and the junction held 2 bases outside the gene matches. The CDR3 nucleotides are TGCAGCGTTGAGGGACAGGGGGTCGAAAAACTGTTTTTT. Amino acids: CSVEGQGVEKLFF.

J is TRBJ2-1 and V is TRBV7-9, with 8 bases that match TRBD1. J was trimmed by 5 bases and V by 5 bases; bases with no gene match: 5. Per germline, CDR1 SEHNR and CDR2 FQNEAQ (reference sequence). CDR3 size: 14 residues. CDR3 in amino acids: CASSQGATNNEQFF. For the CDR3, the DNA is TGTGCCAGCAGCCAGGGGGCGACAAACAATGAGCAGTTCTTC.

This clone was observed a handful of times. The J gene is TRBJ2-3, the V gene TRBV19; 8 bases match TRBD2. Germline CDR1 reads LNHDA; CDR2 reads SQIVND (reference sequence). The V and J ends lost 4 bases and 7 bases, in that order; junction bases with no gene match: 7. The CDR3 sequence is 14 residues long. This CDR3 is CASSRSGRKYTQYF. The CDR3 DNA reads TGTGCCAGTAGTAGGAGCGGGAGAAAATATACGCAGTATTTT.

Here the CDR3 reads CASSLEGLAGDTQYF. For the CDR3, the DNA is TGCGCCAGCAGCTTGGAGGGACTAGCGGGAGATACGCAGTATTTT. The chain is built from TRBV5-1 and TRBJ2-3; TRBD2 agrees at 12 bases. In germline, CDR1 is SGHRS, CDR2 YFSETQ. The junction had 1 base not matched to a gene; V was cut back by 0 bases and J by 5 bases. The CDR3 extends over 15 amino acids. Full variable domain (rest looked up from reference TRBV5-1 and TRBJ2-3): KAGVTQTPRYLIKTRGQQVTLSCSPISGHRSVSWYQQTPGQGLQFLFEYFSETQRNKGNFPGRFSGRQFSNSRSEMNVSTLELGDSALYLCASSLEGLAGDTQYFGPGTRLTVL.

The V and J genes are TRBV27 and TRBJ1-2; D perhaps matches TRBD1 (6 bases). Germline values: CDR1 MNHEY, CDR2 SMNVEV (reference sequence). This CDR3 is 15 amino acids long. V lost 2 bases and J lost 0, with 10 bases in between. The chain's CDR3 is CASSLNDRSNYGYTF. The CDR3 nucleotides are TGTGCCAGCAGTTTAAACGACAGGTCTAACTATGGCTACACCTTC.

The gene calls are TRBV5-1 and TRBJ2-2; 10 bases are shared with TRBD1. The CDR3 has 16 residues. The ends lost 2 bases at V and 1 base at J; junction bases unmatched: 2. From germline, CDR1 is SGHRS and CDR2 YFSETQ. The CDR3 nucleotides read TGCGCCAGCAGCTTAGGACAGGGGGGGAACACCGGGGAGCTGTTTTTT. Protein sequence: CASSLGQGGNTGELFF.

The J gene is TRBJ1-3, the V gene TRBV28, with D hard to call. V lost 1 base, J lost 4 bases, and 8 bases lay in between. CDR1 and CDR2 (germline): MDHEN, SYDVKM. The CDR3 is made up of 14 amino acids. The CDR3 DNA reads as TGTGCCAGCAGTTTATCGTCCGGGGGAAACACCATATATTTT. Its translation is CASSLSSGGNTIYF. Together with reference TRBV28 and TRBJ1-3, the CDR3 gives the full variable domain: DVKVTQSSRYLVKRTGEKVFLECVQDMDHENMFWYRQDPGLGLRLIYFSYDVKMKEKGDIPEGYSVSREKKERFSLILESASTNQTSMYLCASSLSSGGNTIYFGEGSWLTVV.

This chain connects TRBV6-5 to TRBJ1-4; possible D gene TRBD1, 5 bases. CDR1 MNHEY and CDR2 SVGAGI come from the germline V gene. The V end was cut by 2 bases, the J end by 8 bases, with 9 bases between. The CDR3 totals 13 residues. The CDR3 DNA reads as TGTGCCAGCAGTTACCTCCGGGGGGAAAAACTGTTTTTT. Translating it yields CASSYLRGEKLFF.

This clone was observed a few times. V and J are TRBV5-6 and TRBJ1-2, with D uncertain. V lost 4 bases and J lost 2, with 12 bases in between. This CDR3 is 14 amino acids long. Germline V gives CDR1 SGHDT, CDR2 YYEEEE. CDR3 region: CASSLSGPNYGYTF. In DNA form, the CDR3 reads TGTGCCAGCAGCCTGAGCGGTCCCAACTATGGCTACACCTTC. The whole variable domain, remainder taken from reference TRBV5-6 and TRBJ1-2, is DAGVTQSPTHLIKTRGQQVTLRCSPKSGHDTVSWYQQALGQGPQFIFQYYEEEERQRGNFPDRFSGHQFPNYSSELNVNALLLGDSALYLCASSLSGPNYGYTFGSGTRLTVV.

The rearrangement joins TRBV10-1 to TRBJ2-7; 8 positions agree with TRBD1. CDR3 length equals 15 residues. CDR1 is WNHNN, CDR2 SYGVQD, per germline (reference sequence). V gave up 2 bases and J gave up 7 bases; unmatched junction bases: 10. CDR3 DNA sequence: TGCGCCAGCAGTGAGCCTATGGCAGGGGGCGTAGAGCAGTACTTC. Encoded protein: CASSEPMAGGVEQYF.